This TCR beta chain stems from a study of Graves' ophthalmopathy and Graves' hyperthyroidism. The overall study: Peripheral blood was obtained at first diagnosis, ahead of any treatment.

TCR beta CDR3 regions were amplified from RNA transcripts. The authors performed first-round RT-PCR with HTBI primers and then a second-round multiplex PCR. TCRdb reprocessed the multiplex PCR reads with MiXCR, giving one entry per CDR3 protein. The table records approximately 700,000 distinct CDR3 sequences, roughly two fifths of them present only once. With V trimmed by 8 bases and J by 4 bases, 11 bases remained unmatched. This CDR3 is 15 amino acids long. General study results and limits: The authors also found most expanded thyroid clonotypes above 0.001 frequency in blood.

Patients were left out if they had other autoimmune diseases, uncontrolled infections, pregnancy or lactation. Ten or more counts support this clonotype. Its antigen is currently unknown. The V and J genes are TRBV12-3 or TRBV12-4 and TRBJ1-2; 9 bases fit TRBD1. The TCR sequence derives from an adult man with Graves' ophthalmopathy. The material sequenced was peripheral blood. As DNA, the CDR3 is TGTGCCAGCCACAGGGGGCCCGCGGTTGGCTATGGCTACACCTTC. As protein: CASHRGPAVGYGYTF.